A single sample is the source of the 2 T cell receptor beta chains below, sequenced in a study of blood T cell repertoires in COVID-19. Produced via immunoSEQ multiplex PCR; TCRdb's table is partial and in-frame only. The sample contains around 200,000 clones, about 85% of which appear only once. The sample consisted of peripheral blood. All receptors derive from a woman older than 75 with acute or convalescent COVID-19.

This clone was seen more than once but under ten times. The rearrangement joins TRBV5-1 to TRBJ2-5; no firm D call. The V end was cut by 7 bases, the J end by 1 base, with 8 bases between. The length of the CDR3 is 12 residues. Germline-derived CDR1 and CDR2 are SGHRS and YFSETQ. CDR3: CASSASQETQYF. For the CDR3, the DNA is TGCGCCAGCTCCGCGTCCCAAGAGACCCAGTACTTC.

V usage is TRBV5-6 and J usage is TRBJ2-3; TRBD1 matches at 8 bases. Looked up from germline, CDR1 is SGHDT and CDR2 is YYEEEE. CDR3 size: 14 residues. V shed 4 bases and J 4 bases; nucleotides not matched to a gene: 5. The CDR3 sequence: CASSPGQGPDTQYF. The CDR3 nucleotides are TGTGCCAGCAGCCCCGGACAGGGTCCAGATACGCAGTATTTT.